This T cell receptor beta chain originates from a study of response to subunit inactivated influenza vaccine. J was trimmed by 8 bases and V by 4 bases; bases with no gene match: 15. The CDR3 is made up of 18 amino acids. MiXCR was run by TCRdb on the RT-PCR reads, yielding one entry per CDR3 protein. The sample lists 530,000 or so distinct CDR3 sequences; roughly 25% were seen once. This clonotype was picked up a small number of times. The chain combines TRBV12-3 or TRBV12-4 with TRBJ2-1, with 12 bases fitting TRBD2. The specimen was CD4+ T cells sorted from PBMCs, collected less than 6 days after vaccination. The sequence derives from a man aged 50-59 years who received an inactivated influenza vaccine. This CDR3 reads CASSSTTLAGGVLDEQFF. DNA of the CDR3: TGTGCCAGCAGTTCAACTACGCTAGCGGGGGGGGTTTTGGATGAGCAGTTCTTC.